Listed below are T cell receptor beta chains from one sample, sequenced in a study of blood T cells in healthy people across ages. TCRdb analysed the 5' RACE reads with MiXCR anew, one entry per CDR3 protein. The profile covers approximately 760,000 distinct CDR3 sequences, with 25% appearing a single time and 9.4% taken by the ten largest. The data also belong to a second study, concerning T cells of mothers and their children.

The sequenced material came from blood. These TCRs come from a boy between 10 and 17 years old in good health. CDR3s include the opening cysteine and the closing phenylalanine or tryptophan. Where a row states a size, it is once, few, many or the class of an expanded clone; other rows omit it.

CDR3 | size | V
CASNLGSSYNEQFF | . | TRBV9
CATQQGPNTEAFF | few | TRBV5-1
CSARDSPWDYNEQFF | . | TRBV20-1
CSARDSWETQYF | . | TRBV20-1
CSARQGEIHEQYF | . | TRBV20-1
CASSLRDLDRGPLEQYF | few | TRBV4-1
CASSLEVMNTEAFF | . | TRBV5-1
CSAKTSGTDTQYF | . | TRBV20-1
CSARNLAGGTYEQYF | . | TRBV20-1
CASSPTSGLYEQYF | few | TRBV9
CAGSAGWDGEQFF | . | TRBV12-3/TRBV12-4
CASSFSDGSGANVLTF | . | TRBV11-2
CASKREMGEAFF | few | TRBV6-5
CAISSAGETQYF | . | TRBV10-3
CASSLVGTASGQYF | few | TRBV7-2
CASSYRGTSAYNEQFF | few | TRBV6-6
CASSSRGPGELFF | . | TRBV12-3/TRBV12-4